This T cell receptor beta chain is from a study of regulatory T cells in long-lasting Graves disease. For the study at large: Persistent Graves' disease meant over 5 years of antithyroid drugs with positive TSH receptor antibodies. Findings of the study overall: Reduced TCR diversity was observed in persistent Graves' patients versus newly diagnosed patients. Clonotypes that were public and shared totalled 2,500 to 3,000 in persistent patients versus 966 in new patients. The work looked only at peripheral blood and did not look at thyroid tissue.

Comment on this clonotype: What it binds is not known.

As to time point: persistent/refractory GD, antithyroid drugs over 5 years with positive TRAb. PBMC-derived RNA was used for the TCR library. Researchers made TCR beta libraries by using iRepertoire HTBI primers and running Arm-PCR on CDR3 regions. TCRdb reprocessed the multiplex PCR reads via MiXCR and lists one record per CDR3 protein. The sample has hundreds of thousands of distinct CDR3 sequences, less than 25% seen once. The source of this sequence is a female donor with Graves disease. The sample was peripheral blood mononuclear cells (PBMCs), taken when the disease was refractory, from a patient treated with antithyroid drugs.

CDR3: CASSLRAGWVSTEAFF. CDR3 bases: TGTGCCAGCAGCTTACGAGCCGGGTGGGTATCGACTGAAGCTTTCTTT. The chain uses TRBV11-2 and TRBJ1-1; D call uncertain. Trimming removed 2 bases at V and 5 bases at J, with 18 bases between. The CDR3 totals 16 residues. CDR1 SGHAT and CDR2 FQNNGV come from the germline V gene.